This TCR beta chain was captured in a study of cytomegalovirus exposure and HLA in healthy donors. Trimming cost V 5 bases and J 1 base; bases outside gene matches: 5. The CDR3 consists of 14 residues. Per germline, CDR1 PRHDT and CDR2 FYEKMQ (reference sequence). 60 Vbeta and 13 Jbeta primers were used in PCR. The data were produced by immunoSEQ multiplex PCR, yet TCRdb's version contains in-frame clones alone and is incomplete. The sample gives about 140,000 clones, roughly 78% of which show up once; roughly 3.2% is in the top ten. The sequenced sample consisted of PBMCs. V gene TRBV13 combines with J gene TRBJ2-7; 7 positions agree with TRBD1. The clonotype was recovered from a man between 18 and 29 years old in good health and CMV-seropositive. The chain's CDR3 is CASSQGDRSYEQYF. CDR3 sequence (DNA): TGTGCCAGCAGCCAGGGGGACAGATCCTACGAGCAGTACTTC.